This TCR beta chain is from a study of T cell repertoires in cytomegalovirus infection. As for the study in general: Indications of both CMV infection and matching HLA type were provided by public TCR beta signatures. Findings of the study overall: Ex vivo, HLA-C-restricted CMV-specific TCR beta clonotypes prevailed over the rest of the response. CMV carriers with the relevant HLA were identified by cumulative public TCR beta family frequency.

Only one count was recorded for this clonotype. Antigen specificity is unknown. Via MiXCR, TCRdb re-called the reads, giving one row per CDR3 protein. The sample contains around 180,000 distinct CDR3 sequences, roughly 27% of which appear only once. The length of the CDR3 is 16 residues. The germline CDR1 and CDR2 sequences are DFQATT and SNEGSKA (reference sequence). The ends lost 1 base at V and 3 bases at J; junction bases unmatched: 9. Sequenced input: PBMCs. This sequence was found in a human donor in good health (CMV status not recorded). Some clones in this sample may be carry-over from other donors' samples. The chain carries TRBV20-1 and TRBJ1-5, with TRBD1 matching over 7 bases. CDR3: CSARGLRTGFNQPQHF. CDR3 DNA sequence: TGCAGTGCTAGAGGTTTGAGGACAGGTTTCAATCAGCCCCAGCATTTT.